The 29 T cell receptor beta chains reported below all come from one sample, sequenced in a study of Ad26.COV2.S vaccination and SARS-CoV-2 variants. Treatment reported: around 19 received Ad26.COV2.S at low or high dose, single or two shots; about 5 received placebo; per-sample allocation not given. Samples analyzed were those drawn on day 63 after the first vaccine or placebo injection. TCRdb keeps only in-frame clones here, not all; method: immunoSEQ multiplex PCR. The data hold fewer than 900,000 clones, with around 89% observed a single time. The material sequenced was peripheral blood, taken in a trial of Ad26.COV2.S vaccine versus placebo. The receptor set was obtained from a person between 18 and 65 years old who received the Ad26.COV2.S COVID-19 vaccine or a placebo.

This clone showed up just once. The chain combines TRBV12-3 or TRBV12-4 with TRBJ1-5; TRBD1 aligns across 8 bases. This CDR3 is 13 amino acids long. V lost 6 bases, J lost 5 bases, and 3 bases stayed unmatched. The CDR3 DNA reads TGTGCCAGCAGGACAGGGGTTTATCAGCCCCAGCATTTT. Protein: CASRTGVYQPQHF.

The chain recombines TRBV5-6 with TRBJ1-5; D perhaps matches TRBD1 (6 bases). This CDR3 is 17 amino acids long. Germline CDR1 reads SGHDT; CDR2 reads YYEEEE. Trimming left V 1 base short and J 2 bases short, with 16 bases between. CDR3 sequence reads: CASSLSGGLKGNQPQHF. The CDR3 DNA is TGTGCCAGCAGCTTGTCCGGGGGGCTCAAGGGCAATCAGCCCCAGCATTTT.

The chain links TRBV5-1 to TRBJ2-1, with D perhaps assigned TRBD1 or TRBD2 (5 bases each). Germline V gene lookup returns CDR1 SGHRS and CDR2 YFSETQ. The V and J ends lost 4 bases and 6 bases respectively, with 11 bases between them. The CDR3 contains 13 residues. Here the CDR3 DNA reads TGCGCCAGCAGCAACCCAGGGAGCAATGAGCAGTTCTTC. Translation gives CASSNPGSNEQFF.

V usage is TRBV19 and J usage is TRBJ2-7; 11 nucleotides align to TRBD2. Germline trimming cut 4 bases from V and 2 bases from J; bases unmatched to any gene: 10. CDR3 length: 17 residues. Germline lookup yields CDR1 LNHDA and CDR2 SQIVND (reference sequence). The CDR3: CASSTDHGTSGTYEQYF. Written as DNA, the CDR3 is TGTGCCAGTAGTACGGATCACGGGACTAGCGGTACCTACGAGCAGTACTTC. The full variable domain, its missing parts supplied by reference TRBV19 and TRBJ2-7, is DGGITQSPKYLFRKEGQNVTLSCEQNLNHDAMYWYRQDPGQGLRLIYYSQIVNDFQKGDIAEGYSVSREKKESFPLTVTSAQKNPTAFYLCASSTDHGTSGTYEQYFGPGTRLTVT.

V is TRBV7-9 and J is TRBJ1-6; no definite D call. The CDR3 is 14 amino acids. V was cut by 3 bases and J by 5 bases, with 8 bases left in between. Germline V gene sequence: CDR1 SEHNR, CDR2 FQNEAQ (reference sequence). The CDR3, as DNA: TGTGCCAGCAGCTTCCGGGCAGATAATTCACCCCTCCACTTT. As protein: CASSFRADNSPLHF.

The genes are TRBV7-3 and TRBJ2-1; D not certain. This CDR3 has 14 residues. V lost 4 bases, J lost 1 base, and 8 bases lay in between. CDR1 and CDR2 from the germline V gene are SGHTA and FQGTGA. The CDR3 region is CASSSLGSYNEQFF. CDR3 DNA sequence: TGTGCCAGCAGCTCCCTGGGTTCCTACAATGAGCAGTTCTTC.

This clone appeared a few times. The chain is built from TRBV7-2 and TRBJ1-5, with D perhaps TRBD1 (5 bases). This CDR3 has 15 amino acids. The germline CDR1 and CDR2 sequences are SGHTA and FQGNSA. The ends were cut back, 5 bases at V and 2 bases at J, with 13 bases in the middle. This CDR3 is CASSPGGGRNQPQHF. The CDR3 nucleotides read TGTGCCAGCAGCCCCGGTGGGGGTCGCAATCAGCCCCAGCATTTT.

The rearrangement links TRBV5-1 to TRBJ2-2, with 9 bases lining up with TRBD1. With V trimmed by 4 bases and J by 0 bases, 4 bases remained unmatched. The CDR3 loop spans 16 amino acids. Germline V gives CDR1 SGHRS, CDR2 YFSETQ. DNA of the CDR3: TGCGCCAGCAGCGTCCGGGACAGGGCGAACACCGGGGAGCTGTTTTTT. Amino acid sequence: CASSVRDRANTGELFF.

V gene TRBV4-3 combines with J gene TRBJ1-6; D uncertain. The CDR3 spans 16 residues. The ends were cut back, 0 bases at V and 7 bases at J, with 13 bases in the middle. The germline V gene has CDR1 LGHNA and CDR2 YSLEER. This CDR3 reads CASSQDSSPGNSPLHF. In nucleotides, the CDR3 is TGCGCCAGCAGCCAAGACTCCTCCCCGGGGAATTCACCCCTCCACTTT.

This clone showed up just once. J is TRBJ1-1 and V is TRBV2, with D tentatively TRBD1 (5 bases). The CDR3 length is 10 residues. V lost 1 base and J 11 bases, leaving 5 bases between the germline ends. Per the germline V gene, CDR1 is SNHLY and CDR2 is FYNNEI. The CDR3 sequence: CASSEGGAFF. The CDR3 DNA is TGTGCCAGCAGTGAAGGGGGCGCTTTCTTT.

This chain uses TRBV19 with TRBJ1-1, with D perhaps TRBD1 (6 bases). Germline CDR1 is LNHDA and CDR2 is SQIVND (reference sequence). This CDR3 contains 15 residues. Trimming cost V 6 bases and J 5 bases, with 19 bases left between them. CDR3 amino acids: CASRPDVGGRTEAFF. CDR3 bases: TGTGCCAGTAGGCCAGACGTAGGGGGGCGAACTGAAGCTTTCTTT.

The chain uses TRBV30 and TRBJ2-5, with D unclear. Trimming removed 7 bases at V and 1 base at J, with 13 bases between. Germline loops: CDR1 GTSNPN, CDR2 SVGIG (reference sequence). This CDR3 contains 13 residues. The CDR3 protein is CAFSPAGQETQYF. The CDR3 nucleotides are TGTGCCTTTTCCCCGGCAGGCCAAGAGACCCAGTACTTC.

The chain carries TRBV5-1 and TRBJ1-4; 9 bases align to TRBD1. The CDR3 contains 15 residues. Germline CDR1 and CDR2: SGHRS and YFSETQ. Germline trimming cut 4 bases from V and 8 bases from J; bases unmatched to any gene: 9. Written as DNA, the CDR3 is TGCGCCAGCAGCGGCGCCGGGACAGGGATGGAAAAACTGTTTTTT. Residues: CASSGAGTGMEKLFF.

The chain combines TRBV7-3 with TRBJ1-6; no clear D gene. Germline CDR1 is SGHTA and CDR2 is FQGTGA. V was clipped by 5 bases and J by 11 bases, with 13 bases between them. This CDR3 has 13 residues. CDR3 protein: CASSPYREAPLHF. The CDR3 DNA is TGTGCCAGCAGCCCATACCGAGAGGCACCCCTCCACTTT.

This chain links TRBV6-5 with TRBJ2-7, with 10 bases matching TRBD1. The germline gives CDR1 MNHEY, CDR2 SVGAGI. The CDR3 totals 15 residues. Losses at the gene ends were 4 bases for V and 3 bases for J; bases not matched to a gene: 6. In DNA, the CDR3 is TGTGCCAGCAGTTTGGACAGGGGGACTTACTACGAGCAGTACTTC. Protein sequence: CASSLDRGTYYEQYF.

The V and J genes are TRBV4-2 and TRBJ2-3, with TRBD2 matching over 11 bases. This CDR3 comprises 15 residues. Looked up from germline, CDR1 is LGHNA and CDR2 is YNFKEQ. V was pared by 4 bases and J by 4 bases, with 4 bases of the junction left unmatched. The CDR3 bases are TGTGCCAGCAGCCGACCGGGACTAGCGGCAGATACGCAGTATTTT. Translated: CASSRPGLAADTQYF.

In this sample, this clone turned up once. The chain links TRBV2 to TRBJ2-7; 9 bases are a match to TRBD1. J gave up 3 bases and V 10 bases, and 13 bases lay outside the gene matches. CDR1 and CDR2 from the germline V gene are SNHLY and FYNNEI. The CDR3 length is 15 residues. CDR3 in amino acids: CATEPPGTGFYEQYF. CDR3 nucleotides: TGTGCCACGGAACCCCCCGGGACAGGGTTCTACGAGCAGTACTTC.

This chain links TRBV2 with TRBJ2-5; D might be TRBD2 (6 bases). The CDR3 contains 14 residues. With 8 bases removed from V and 0 bases from J, the gap between germline ends came to 13 bases. Germline V gives CDR1 SNHLY, CDR2 FYNNEI. The CDR3 here is CASGGREYQETQYF. CDR3 sequence (DNA): TGTGCCAGCGGGGGGAGAGAGTACCAAGAGACCCAGTACTTC.

The chain links TRBV7-3 to TRBJ1-6; 7 bases align to TRBD1. V lost 4 bases and J lost 10; bases outside the gene matches: 7. In germline, CDR1 is SGHTA, CDR2 FQGTGA. This CDR3 is built from 14 residues. CDR3 DNA: TGTGCCAGCAGCTCGGGGCAGGGGGGCTCACCCCTCCACTTT. This gives the protein CASSSGQGGSPLHF.

The V gene is TRBV24-1, the J gene TRBJ1-2; 8 positions agree with TRBD1. CDR1 is KGHDR and CDR2 is SFDVKD in the germline V gene. V shed 6 bases and J 3 bases; nucleotides not matched to a gene: 5. This CDR3 comprises 14 residues. The CDR3 bases are TGTGCCACCAGTCCAGGGGGCGCGTACTATGGCTACACCTTC. It codes for CATSPGGAYYGYTF.

This clone was seen only a few times. The chain combines TRBV30 with TRBJ1-5; D is unclear. In germline, CDR1 is GTSNPN, CDR2 SVGIG (reference sequence). The length of the CDR3 is 12 residues. V lost 5 bases to trimming and J lost 2 bases, with 7 bases between them. CDR3 residues: CAWEAGNQPQHF. In DNA form, the CDR3 reads TGTGCCTGGGAGGCGGGCAATCAGCCCCAGCATTTT. The entire variable domain, with the rest obtained from reference TRBV30 and TRBJ1-5, is as follows: SQTIHQWPATLVQPVGSPLSLECTVEGTSNPNLYWYRQAAGRGLQLLFYSVGIGQISSEVPQNLSASRPQDRQFILSSKKLLLSDSGFYLCAWEAGNQPQHFGDGTRLSIL.

The V gene is TRBV24-1, the J gene TRBJ2-3; D perhaps matches TRBD2 (5 bases). V gave up 7 bases and J gave up 2 bases, with 9 bases separating them. CDR1 KGHDR and CDR2 SFDVKD come from the germline V gene. CDR3 length equals 13 residues. The CDR3: CATRKAATDTQYF. CDR3 sequence (DNA): TGTGCCACCAGGAAAGCGGCCACAGATACGCAGTATTTT.

The rearrangement links TRBV7-2 to TRBJ1-1; 8 bases agree with TRBD1. The V gene's germline CDR1 is SGHTA and CDR2 FQGNSA. The CDR3 is 14 amino acids. Trimming at V came to 4 bases and at J to 5 bases, leaving 6 bases not matched to a gene. The CDR3 sequence: CASSWDRSGTEAFF. As DNA, the CDR3 is TGTGCCAGCAGCTGGGACAGGTCGGGTACTGAAGCTTTCTTT.

The chain couples TRBV29-1 to TRBJ2-3, with D perhaps matching TRBD1 or TRBD2 (5 bases each). The CDR3 is 16 amino acids. Germline assignment: CDR1 SQVTM and CDR2 ANQGSEA. Trimming stripped 7 bases from V and 2 bases from J, with 22 bases between. CDR3 amino acids: CSAEEVRDGSTDTQYF. The DNA of the CDR3 is TGCAGCGCAGAAGAGGTCCGGGACGGATCCACAGATACGCAGTATTTT.

The V gene is TRBV13, the J gene TRBJ2-3; D not certain. This CDR3 comprises 15 residues. The ends were cut back, 3 bases at V and 6 bases at J, with 16 bases in the middle. Germline V gene sequence: CDR1 PRHDT, CDR2 FYEKMQ (reference sequence). CDR3 coding DNA: TGTGCCAGCAGCTTCCGGGTCGGGTCGTTCGATACGCAGTATTTT. Translated, it gives CASSFRVGSFDTQYF.

J is TRBJ2-6 and V is TRBV7-3; D unclear. Trimming took 8 bases from V and 0 from J, leaving 5 bases between them. The CDR3 runs 13 residues. Germline V CDR1 and CDR2: SGHTA, FQGTGA. For the CDR3, the DNA is TGTGCCAGCGGGAACTCTGGGGCCAACGTCCTGACTTTC. This gives the protein CASGNSGANVLTF.

The V and J genes are TRBV7-8 and TRBJ2-1; TRBD2 agrees at 10 bases. CDR3 length: 16 residues. Germline-derived CDR1 and CDR2 are SGHVS and FQNEAQ. With V trimmed by 4 bases and J by 4 bases, 7 bases remained unmatched. The CDR3 nucleotides read TGTGCCAGCAGCTACGATCAAGCGGGAGGGTACAATGAGCAGTTCTTC. It codes for CASSYDQAGGYNEQFF.

This chain links TRBV7-8 with TRBJ1-5; D is undetermined. Between the trimmed V and J ends, which lost 4 bases and 5 bases, there was a span of 6 bases. The CDR3 runs 12 residues. Germline V gene sequence: CDR1 SGHVS, CDR2 FQNEAQ. The CDR3 loop reads CASSSGDQPQHF. CDR3 sequence (DNA): TGTGCCAGCAGCTCCGGGGATCAGCCCCAGCATTTT.

This chain joins TRBV11-1 and TRBJ2-1; 8 bases agree with TRBD1. There are 15 residues in the CDR3. Looked up from germline, CDR1 is SGHAT and CDR2 is FQDESV (reference sequence). V lost 5 bases, J lost 5 bases, and 8 bases stayed unmatched. The CDR3 protein is CASSKQTGENNEQFF. CDR3 nucleotides: TGTGCCAGCAGCAAACAGACAGGGGAAAACAATGAGCAGTTCTTC.